This T cell receptor beta chain was profiled in a study of long-term antiretroviral therapy in people with HIV. Points from the study as a whole: Repertoire composition at all time points was dominated by clones that had expanded before ART.

Post-ART PBMC samples numbered at least two per donor, and pre-ART ones at least one. All participants with HIV were treated in the United States. The libraries were made with immunoSEQ v3.0 at survey level. The data were produced by immunoSEQ multiplex PCR, yet TCRdb's version contains in-frame clones alone and is incomplete. The data contain tens of thousands of clones, around nine tenths of them seen just once; the ten biggest clones take up roughly 3.9%. This clone appeared once. Its antigen is unidentified. The CDR3 loop spans 16 amino acids. Deletions cut 7 bases from V and 2 bases from J, with 16 bases between. CDR1 is SGHNT, CDR2 YYREEE, per germline (reference sequence).

The chain employs TRBV5-4 and TRBJ2-6, with D possibly matching TRBD2 (5 bases). The sequenced sample was unsorted PBMCs, obtained 1.8 years after starting antiretroviral therapy. The origin of this receptor is a woman under 30 with HIV. The CDR3 here is CASHTGNDAGANVLTF. The CDR3 region has the DNA TGTGCCAGCCATACGGGAAATGACGCTGGGGCCAACGTCCTGACTTTC.